The entry below describes one T cell receptor beta chain. Authors' data handling: Estimation of nucleated cell counts was performed using reference gene primer amplification. The assay was immunoSEQ multiplex PCR, and TCRdb's table has in-frame clones only and misses some. V, J and clone size are taken as reported in that table, and D and trimming were inferred from the DNA itself. Seen here are just over 95,000 clones, 90% observed once, and the top ten hold 1.5% to 2%. The entry originates in a study of blood T cell repertoires in COVID-19. Germline values: CDR1 SGHNT, CDR2 YYREEE (reference sequence). The CDR3 has 15 amino acids. The ends were cut back, 3 bases at V and 2 bases at J, with 14 bases in the middle.

The chain recombines TRBV5-4 with TRBJ1-1; D possibly corresponds to TRBD1 (5 bases). The receptor comes from a man aged 55-75 years with acute or convalescent COVID-19. Specimen: peripheral blood. The CDR3 sequence is CASSSARGSNTEAFF. CDR3 in DNA: TGTGCCAGCAGCTCGGCAAGGGGTTCTAACACTGAAGCTTTCTTT.